This entry features one T cell receptor beta chain sequence. TCRdb's copy holds only in-frame clones and misses some; the assay was immunoSEQ multiplex PCR. The table shows some 70,000 clones, with roughly 88% occurring only once. The CDR3 totals 18 residues. With 1 base clipped from V and 9 bases from J, the junction kept 17 bases outside the gene matches. Germline V gene lookup returns CDR1 SGHTA and CDR2 FQGNSA. The data are from a study of T cells after somatic rescue of genetic block. Sequenced material: peripheral blood mononuclear cells (PBMCs). The receptor comes from a man aged 25 to 40. The J gene is TRBJ2-3, the V gene TRBV7-2, with 9 bases matching TRBD2. The DNA for the CDR3 is TGTGCCAGCAGCTTAGGGATTTTGGCGGGGGGGCCTGTTGGAACGCAGTATTTT. This sequence encodes CASSLGILAGGPVGTQYF.